What follows are 11 T cell receptor beta chains derived from one specimen sequenced in a study of T cell changes during pregnancy in multiple sclerosis. Data came from immunoSEQ multiplex PCR; TCRdb stores just in-frame clones and leaves some out. In the table there are tens of thousands of clones, around 92% of which are singletons. The starting material was peripheral blood, obtained in the first trimester of pregnancy. Source of these receptors: a female donor with multiple sclerosis, enrolled in a pregnancy study.

The chain has TRBV19 and TRBJ1-2; D not resolved. The CDR3 totals 13 residues. Germline values: CDR1 LNHDA, CDR2 SQIVND (reference sequence). Trimming cost V 6 bases and J 1 base, with 9 bases left between them. CDR3 sequence (DNA): TGTGCCAGTAGCTTTACAGATAACTATGGCTACACCTTC. It yields the protein CASSFTDNYGYTF.

V usage is TRBV2 and J usage is TRBJ1-6, with 7 bases that match TRBD1. This CDR3 comprises 16 residues. The J segment lost 6 bases and the V segment lost 6 bases, leaving 11 bases of the junction unmatched. From germline, CDR1 is SNHLY and CDR2 FYNNEI. CDR3 loop: CASRQGQPKGNSPLHF. The CDR3 coding sequence is TGTGCCAGCAGACAGGGACAGCCGAAGGGTAATTCACCCCTCCACTTT.

V and J are TRBV5-4 and TRBJ2-5, with TRBD1 identical over 7 bases. There are 14 residues in the CDR3. V lost 4 bases, J lost 5 bases, and 8 bases stayed unmatched. Germline V gene lookup returns CDR1 SGHNT and CDR2 YYREEE (reference sequence). Written as DNA, the CDR3 is TGTGCCAGCAGCGAGGGGGCATCTCACGAGACCCAGTACTTC. It specifies CASSEGASHETQYF.

The chain combines TRBV18 with TRBJ2-1, with TRBD2 matching 7 bases. The CDR3 extends over 16 amino acids. V gave up 1 base and J gave up 0 bases; unmatched junction bases: 3. The V gene's germline CDR1 is KGHSH and CDR2 LQKENI. The CDR3 protein is CASSPLGGSSYNEQFF. As DNA, the CDR3 is TGTGCCAGCTCACCACTCGGGGGGAGCTCCTACAATGAGCAGTTCTTC.

This sequence joins TRBV5-4 and TRBJ2-5, with 12 bases fitting TRBD1. The CDR3 length is 15 residues. Looked up from germline, CDR1 is SGHNT and CDR2 is YYREEE (reference sequence). Germline trimming cut 0 bases from V and 5 bases from J; bases unmatched to any gene: 2. The DNA for the CDR3 is TGTGCCAGCAGCTTGGGGGACAGGGGGCGGGAGACCCAGTACTTC. It encodes CASSLGDRGRETQYF.

The chain combines TRBV7-3 with TRBJ2-1; 10 bases fit TRBD2. The CDR3 consists of 15 residues. V was clipped by 3 bases and J by 8 bases; unmatched bases: 7. Per the germline V gene, CDR1 is SGHTA and CDR2 is FQGTGA. DNA for the CDR3: TGTGCCAGCAGCTTTAGCGGGGGGATGGCGGATGAGCAGTTCTTC. It translates to CASSFSGGMADEQFF.

J is TRBJ2-7 and V is TRBV11-3, with 7 bases identical to TRBD1. Trimming removed 5 bases from V and 0 bases from J; junction bases left unmatched: 1. The CDR3 totals 13 residues. Per the germline V gene, CDR1 is SGHNT and CDR2 is YENEEA. DNA of the CDR3: TGTGCCAGCAGCCGGGACAGCTCCTACGAGCAGTACTTC. It translates to CASSRDSSYEQYF.

The rearrangement joins TRBV9 to TRBJ1-6; D ambiguous. From germline, CDR1 is SGDLS and CDR2 YYNGEE. The CDR3 runs to 15 residues. V lost 3 bases, J lost 8 bases, and 15 bases lay in between. CDR3: CASSERTSSDSPLHF. The CDR3 DNA reads TGTGCCAGCAGCGAGAGGACTTCCTCGGATTCACCCCTCCACTTT.

The CDR3 nucleotides are TGTGCCAGCAGCTATACCCCTTCAGGGACCCAGTACTTC. Translated, it gives CASSYTPSGTQYF. This chain uses TRBV27 with TRBJ2-5, with D uncertain. V gave up 6 bases and J gave up 7 bases, with 15 bases separating them. There are 13 residues in the CDR3. Germline loops: CDR1 MNHEY, CDR2 SMNVEV (reference sequence).

This chain uses TRBV6-6 with TRBJ1-2; 10 bases map to TRBD1. This CDR3 is built from 16 residues. Per germline, CDR1 MNHNY and CDR2 SVGAGI (reference sequence). The ends lost 1 base at V and 9 bases at J; junction bases unmatched: 11. The CDR3 region is CASSYYNRDRGRSYTF. CDR3 bases: TGTGCCAGCAGTTACTATAACCGGGACAGGGGAAGGAGCTACACCTTC.

The chain combines TRBV30 with TRBJ2-1; 8 bases fit TRBD2. The CDR3 is 17 residues long. Germline V gene data show CDR1 as GTSNPN and CDR2 as SVGIG (reference sequence). The V and J ends lost 0 bases and 2 bases, in that order; junction bases with no gene match: 9. Here the CDR3 reads CAWSVRKLAVTYNEQFF. The CDR3 DNA reads TGTGCCTGGAGTGTGCGGAAACTAGCGGTTACCTACAATGAGCAGTTCTTC.